Listed below are T cell receptor beta chains from one sample, sequenced in a study of blood T cell repertoires in COVID-19. Sequencing was performed with immunoSEQ multiplex PCR; in TCRdb, only in-frame clones are kept and a portion is missing. The table records about 33,000 clones, around four fifths of them present only once. Sequencing used peripheral blood. The receptors stem from an elderly man with acute or convalescent COVID-19. CDR3s include the opening cysteine and the closing phenylalanine or tryptophan. The order of the fields is clone size, V gene, D gene, J gene, CDR3 DNA, CDR3 protein. D genes are given only for firm matches. Not all rows give a size; the values are once, few, many and, for expanded clones, a class.

clone_size: NA
v_call: TRBV27
d_call: TRBD1
j_call: TRBJ1-5
cdr3_nt: TGTGCCAGCACCTCAGGGTCAGGGGGCGAGCAGCCCCAGCATTTT
cdr3_aa: CASTSGSGGEQPQHF

clone_size: NA
v_call: TRBV28
d_call: NA
j_call: TRBJ2-3
cdr3_nt: TGTGCCAGCAGTTTGGGGGGTAGCACAGATACGCAGTATTTT
cdr3_aa: CASSLGGSTDTQYF

clone_size: NA
v_call: TRBV6-6
d_call: NA
j_call: TRBJ1-3
cdr3_nt: TGTGCCAGCCGAGGGGAGGCTGGAAACACCATATATTTT
cdr3_aa: CASRGEAGNTIYF

clone_size: NA
v_call: TRBV29-1
d_call: TRBD1
j_call: TRBJ2-4
cdr3_nt: TGCAGCGTTGAGGACGGTAACAGGGGAGCCAAAAACATTCAGTACTTC
cdr3_aa: CSVEDGNRGAKNIQYF

clone_size: once
v_call: TRBV21-1
d_call: NA
j_call: TRBJ1-4
cdr3_nt: TGTGCCAGCAGCAAAGGGAGGGGGCTTAATGAAAAACTGTTTTTT
cdr3_aa: CASSKGRGLNEKLFF

clone_size: NA
v_call: TRBV3-1/TRBV3-2
d_call: NA
j_call: TRBJ1-2
cdr3_nt: TGTGCCAGCAGCCAAGCGGGACAAGGCTACACCTTC
cdr3_aa: CASSQAGQGYTF

clone_size: NA
v_call: TRBV7-9
d_call: TRBD1
j_call: TRBJ2-5
cdr3_nt: TGTGCCAGCAGCCGGGGACAGGGTTTGAGGGAGACCCAGTACTTC
cdr3_aa: CASSRGQGLRETQYF

clone_size: once
v_call: TRBV29-1
d_call: TRBD1
j_call: TRBJ2-7
cdr3_nt: TGCAGCGTAGGCAGGGGGCGCGACGACGAGCAGTACTTC
cdr3_aa: CSVGRGRDDEQYF

clone_size: NA
v_call: TRBV7-2
d_call: NA
j_call: TRBJ2-6
cdr3_nt: TGTGCCAGCAGCTTAGAGTGGCAGGGTTTGACTGGGGCCAACGTCCTGACTTTC
cdr3_aa: CASSLEWQGLTGANVLTF

clone_size: NA
v_call: TRBV13
d_call: NA
j_call: TRBJ1-2
cdr3_nt: TGTGCCAGCAGCTTAGGCCTAAGTCCCGGGAAGAGCTATGGCTACACCTTC
cdr3_aa: CASSLGLSPGKSYGYTF

clone_size: NA
v_call: TRBV5-1
d_call: TRBD1
j_call: TRBJ2-7
cdr3_nt: TGCGCCAGCACCCCCCCGGGACAGGGCGTGAGGGAGCAGTACTTC
cdr3_aa: CASTPPGQGVREQYF

clone_size: NA
v_call: TRBV7-9
d_call: NA
j_call: TRBJ2-3
cdr3_nt: TGTGCCAGCAGCTTCGACTGGCCCTCTAGCGCAGATACGCAGTATTTT
cdr3_aa: CASSFDWPSSADTQYF

clone_size: NA
v_call: TRBV9
d_call: NA
j_call: TRBJ1-5
cdr3_nt: TGTGCCAGCAGCGTAGACGGGGTTAGCAATCAGCCCCAGCATTTT
cdr3_aa: CASSVDGVSNQPQHF